These T cell receptor beta chains were read from a single sample in a study of T cell repertoires in cytomegalovirus infection. TCRdb ran MiXCR on the reads and lists one entry per CDR3 protein. The sample contains hundreds of thousands of distinct CDR3 sequences, about 17% of which appear only once. Material for sequencing was PBMCs. These receptors came from a human donor in good health (CMV status not recorded). Some clones in this sample may be carry-over from other donors' samples. Both conserved end residues are part of each CDR3. D genes are given only for firm matches. Size is stated for part of the rows, as once, few or many counts, or as a class when the clone is expanded.

j_call,d_call,clone_size,cdr3_length,v_call,cdr3_aa,cdr3_nt
TRBJ1-3,NA,few,15,TRBV20-1,CSARAGHYSGNTIYF,TGCAGTGCTAGAGCGGGACACTACTCTGGAAACACCATATATTTT
TRBJ2-1,NA,NA,14,TRBV12-3/TRBV12-4,CASSLAGDSDEQFF,TGTGCCAGCAGTTTAGCGGGGGATTCGGATGAGCAGTTCTTC
TRBJ2-7,TRBD1,few,15,TRBV6-7,CASSGTGTGVCEQYF,TGTGCCAGCAGTGGAACCGGGACAGGGGTATGCGAGCAGTACTTC
TRBJ1-5,TRBD1,many,14,TRBV12-3/TRBV12-4,CASRGQGGNQPQHF,TGTGCCAGCAGAGGACAGGGTGGGAATCAGCCCCAGCATTTT
TRBJ2-1,NA,few,15,TRBV12-3/TRBV12-4,CASSFHTTPYNEQFF,TGTGCCAGCAGTTTCCACACGACACCGTACAATGAGCAGTTCTTC
TRBJ1-6,NA,NA,16,TRBV7-4,CASSLEGGSYNSPLHF,TGTGCCAGCAGCTTAGAAGGGGGGTCCTATAATTCACCCCTCCACTTT
TRBJ2-5,TRBD1,many,15,TRBV7-2,CASSRDRGHQETQYF,TGTGCCAGCAGCCGTGACAGGGGGCACCAAGAGACCCAGTACTTC
TRBJ2-7,TRBD2,many,16,TRBV4-2,CASSQAGGVVLYEQYF,TGTGCCAGCAGCCAAGCGGGGGGGGTGGTTCTCTACGAGCAGTACTTC
TRBJ2-3,TRBD2,many,16,TRBV7-9,CASSLNQRGLTDTQYF,TGTGCCAGCAGCTTAAACCAGCGGGGGCTCACAGATACGCAGTATTTT
TRBJ1-6,NA,many,13,TRBV6-2/TRBV6-3,CASSLIGESPLHF,TGTGCCAGCAGTTTGATCGGGGAATCACCCCTCCACTTT
TRBJ2-1,NA,many,18,TRBV7-9,CASSFGIGGAGHYNEQFF,TGTGCCAGCAGCTTCGGGATAGGGGGGGCCGGTCATTACAATGAGCAGTTCTTC
TRBJ2-1,TRBD1,NA,13,TRBV2,CASRLDRGNEQFF,TGTGCCAGCAGGTTGGACAGGGGGAATGAGCAGTTCTTC
TRBJ1-2,TRBD1,NA,15,TRBV27,CASMRDRDLYYGYTF,TGTGCCAGCATGCGGGACAGGGACTTATACTATGGCTACACCTTC
TRBJ1-2,NA,many,17,TRBV11-2,CASSLDPGQGRNYGYTF,TGTGCCAGCAGCTTAGATCCCGGGCAGGGACGCAACTATGGCTACACCTTC
TRBJ2-2,NA,few,16,TRBV28,CAAIGQSRANTGELFF,TGTGCCGCGATTGGACAGTCCAGAGCGAACACCGGGGAGCTGTTTTTT
TRBJ1-3,NA,NA,16,TRBV4-2,CASSQGVTVAGNTIYF,TGTGCCAGCAGCCAAGGGGTCACGGTGGCAGGAAACACCATATATTTT
TRBJ1-1,NA,NA,13,TRBV20-1,CSASFLQHIEAFF,TGCAGTGCTAGTTTTTTACAGCATATTGAAGCTTTCTTT
TRBJ2-7,NA,many,15,TRBV6-6,CASGVGQHFHYEQYF,TGTGCCAGCGGCGTCGGGCAGCACTTTCACTACGAGCAGTACTTC
TRBJ1-2,TRBD1,NA,14,TRBV5-4,CASSSGGANYGYTF,TGTGCCAGCAGCTCAGGGGGCGCGAACTATGGCTACACCTTC
TRBJ2-1,TRBD1,many,18,TRBV24-1,CATSDSTTGEAPYNEQFF,TGTGCCACCAGTGATTCTACCACAGGGGAAGCCCCCTACAATGAGCAGTTCTTC
TRBJ2-7,TRBD1,NA,13,TRBV2,CASSATGGHEQYF,TGTGCCAGCAGCGCGACAGGGGGGCACGAGCAGTACTTC
TRBJ2-7,TRBD1,few,13,TRBV28,CASRRQGWNEQYF,TGTGCCAGCAGGCGACAGGGTTGGAACGAGCAGTACTTC
TRBJ2-1,NA,few,14,TRBV2,CASSERDLLNEQFF,TGTGCCAGCAGTGAAAGGGACCTCCTGAATGAGCAGTTCTTC
TRBJ2-7,NA,NA,17,TRBV20-1,CSARDRTTGAPPYEQYF,TGCAGTGCTAGAGATCGCACGACAGGAGCCCCTCCCTACGAGCAGTACTTC
TRBJ2-1,TRBD1,once,17,TRBV12-3/TRBV12-4,CASVPVTGGFPYNEQFF,TGTGCCAGCGTCCCCGTGACAGGGGGTTTCCCCTACAATGAGCAGTTCTTC
TRBJ2-1,TRBD1,many,13,TRBV7-2,CASSFSGTGVQFF,TGTGCCAGCAGCTTCTCCGGGACAGGGGTGCAGTTCTTC
TRBJ1-2,TRBD1,few,13,TRBV10-3,CAIQGTENYGYTF,TGTGCCATACAGGGGACCGAAAACTATGGCTACACCTTC
TRBJ2-7,NA,many,15,TRBV7-8,CASSLGTASSYEQYF,TGTGCCAGCAGCTTAGGGACAGCAAGCTCCTACGAGCAGTACTTC
TRBJ2-2,TRBD1,few,16,TRBV6-4,CASSAGTGAMAGELFF,TGTGCCAGCAGTGCCGGGACAGGGGCCATGGCCGGGGAGCTGTTTTTT
TRBJ2-7,TRBD1,few,14,TRBV5-1,CASTTGQGGYEQYF,TGCGCCAGCACTACCGGACAGGGGGGCTACGAGCAGTACTTC
TRBJ1-5,NA,NA,15,TRBV28,CASSFSRSSNQPQHF,TGTGCCAGCAGTTTCTCTCGGAGTAGCAATCAGCCCCAGCATTTT
TRBJ2-1,TRBD1,NA,14,TRBV19,CASSQGAMVGEQFF,TGTGCCAGTAGCCAGGGGGCGATGGTCGGTGAGCAGTTCTTC
TRBJ2-7,NA,many,16,TRBV12-3/TRBV12-4,CASSLGPGVGSYEQYF,TGTGCCAGCAGTTTAGGCCCAGGGGTGGGCTCCTACGAGCAGTACTTC
TRBJ1-2,NA,few,13,TRBV28,CASRSGTLYGYTF,TGTGCCAGCAGATCCGGGACCCTCTATGGCTACACCTTC
TRBJ2-1,NA,NA,16,TRBV2,CASSELGGGTYNEQFF,TGTGCCAGCAGTGAACTGGGAGGGGGAACATACAATGAGCAGTTCTTC
TRBJ1-5,TRBD1,many,16,TRBV12-3/TRBV12-4,CASRSNRGISNQPQHF,TGTGCCAGCAGATCGAACAGGGGAATAAGCAATCAGCCCCAGCATTTT
TRBJ2-1,NA,many,12,TRBV4-2,CASSPRGAEQFF,TGTGCCAGCAGCCCCAGAGGAGCTGAGCAGTTCTTC
TRBJ2-3,TRBD2,few,19,TRBV12-3/TRBV12-4,CASSSGFGLAGGSTDTQYF,TGTGCCAGCAGTTCAGGATTCGGACTAGCGGGGGGCAGCACAGATACGCAGTATTTT
TRBJ1-6,NA,many,14,TRBV4-1,CASSPPGSASPLHF,TGCGCCAGCAGCCCCCCGGGGTCGGCATCACCCCTCCACTTT
TRBJ1-2,NA,NA,12,TRBV29-1,CSIGTVTRGYTF,TGCAGCATCGGGACGGTGACCAGGGGCTACACCTTC
TRBJ2-6,NA,few,14,TRBV12-3/TRBV12-4,CASTQALGANVLTF,TGTGCCAGCACACAGGCCTTAGGGGCCAACGTCCTGACTTTC
TRBJ1-4,NA,NA,14,TRBV20-1,CSAHGSGRGEKLFF,TGCAGTGCGCACGGGTCCGGTCGGGGTGAAAAACTGTTTTTT
TRBJ1-1,TRBD1,NA,15,TRBV11-1,CASSRGDRRNTEAFF,TGTGCCAGCAGCCGCGGGGACAGGAGGAACACTGAAGCTTTCTTT
TRBJ2-7,NA,NA,12,TRBV28,CASSLSKGEQYF,TGTGCCAGCAGTTTATCGAAGGGCGAGCAGTACTTC
TRBJ2-6,NA,many,15,TRBV7-2,CASKKGLSGANVLTF,TGTGCCAGCAAAAAAGGTCTCTCTGGGGCCAACGTCCTGACTTTC
TRBJ2-1,NA,few,13,TRBV7-3,CASSLMGGSEQFF,TGTGCCAGCAGCTTAATGGGGGGTAGCGAGCAGTTCTTC
TRBJ1-2,NA,NA,17,TRBV4-1,CASSQVSGRLTAYGYTF,TGCGCCAGCAGCCAAGTATCCGGCCGGTTGACTGCCTATGGCTACACCTTC
TRBJ1-2,TRBD1,many,13,TRBV7-9,CASSSNTGDGYTF,TGTGCCAGCAGCTCGAATACAGGGGACGGCTACACCTTC
TRBJ2-2,NA,few,17,TRBV11-3,CASSLAQSYPDTGELFF,TGTGCCAGCAGCTTAGCCCAGTCCTACCCGGACACCGGGGAGCTGTTTTTT
TRBJ2-7,TRBD1,NA,14,TRBV28,CASSLGTAAYEQYF,TGTGCCAGCAGCCTCGGGACAGCTGCCTACGAGCAGTACTTC
TRBJ1-1,NA,NA,12,TRBV11-3,CASSPVGSQAFF,TGTGCCAGCAGCCCGGTGGGTTCTCAAGCTTTCTTT
TRBJ2-5,TRBD2,few,15,TRBV7-9,CASRPAGRFQETQYF,TGTGCCAGCCGACCAGCGGGGAGGTTTCAAGAGACCCAGTACTTC